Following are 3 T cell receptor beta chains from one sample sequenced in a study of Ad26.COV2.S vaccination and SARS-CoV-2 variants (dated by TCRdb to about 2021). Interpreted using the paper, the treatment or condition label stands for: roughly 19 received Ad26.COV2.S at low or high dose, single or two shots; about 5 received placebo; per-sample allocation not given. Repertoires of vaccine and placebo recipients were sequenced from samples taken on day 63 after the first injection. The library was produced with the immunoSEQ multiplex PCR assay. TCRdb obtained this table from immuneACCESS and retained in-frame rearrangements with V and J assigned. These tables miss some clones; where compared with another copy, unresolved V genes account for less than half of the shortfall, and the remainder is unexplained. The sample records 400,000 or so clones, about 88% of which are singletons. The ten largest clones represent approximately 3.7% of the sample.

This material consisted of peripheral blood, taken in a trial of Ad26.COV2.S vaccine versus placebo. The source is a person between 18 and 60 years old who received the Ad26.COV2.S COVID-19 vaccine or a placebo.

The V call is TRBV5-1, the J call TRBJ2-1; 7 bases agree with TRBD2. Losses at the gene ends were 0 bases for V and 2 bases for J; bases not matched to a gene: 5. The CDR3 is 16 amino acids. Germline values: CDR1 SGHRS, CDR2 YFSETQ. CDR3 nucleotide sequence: TGCGCCAGCAGCTTGGCGGGGACTATACCCTACAATGAGCAGTTCTTC. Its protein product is CASSLAGTIPYNEQFF.

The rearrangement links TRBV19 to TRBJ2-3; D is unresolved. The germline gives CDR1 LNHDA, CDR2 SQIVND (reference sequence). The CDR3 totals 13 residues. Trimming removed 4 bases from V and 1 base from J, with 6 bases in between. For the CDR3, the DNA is TGTGCCAGTAGTAATCCGGGCACAGATACGCAGTATTTT. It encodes CASSNPGTDTQYF.

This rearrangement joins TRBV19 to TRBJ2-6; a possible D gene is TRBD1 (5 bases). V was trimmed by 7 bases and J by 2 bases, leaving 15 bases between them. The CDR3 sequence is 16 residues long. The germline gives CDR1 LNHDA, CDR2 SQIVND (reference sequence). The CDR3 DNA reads TGTGCCAGTACCCCGACAGACGCAGCTGGGGCCAACGTCCTGACTTTC. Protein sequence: CASTPTDAAGANVLTF.